Presented here are 24 T cell receptor beta chains from one specimen sequenced in a study of Tregs in tolerant kidney transplant recipients. Assay: immunoSEQ multiplex PCR; the TCRdb copy retains only in-frame clones and omits some. The sample holds 200,000 to 300,000 clones, about 80% seen once. The sequenced material came from CD4+ T cells from blood. These receptors were collected from a human donor in good health.

The genes are TRBV6-1 and TRBJ2-3, with TRBD2 matching 7 bases. Germline V lookup: CDR1 MNHNS, CDR2 SASEGT. V lost 2 bases, J lost 5 bases, and 1 base stayed unmatched. This CDR3 region has 13 residues. The CDR3 spells CASSEQRGDTQYF. The CDR3 bases are TGTGCCAGCAGTGAACAGCGGGGAGATACGCAGTATTTT.

The chain carries TRBV5-1 and TRBJ1-1; no definite D call. CDR1 and CDR2 from the germline V gene are SGHRS and YFSETQ. Trimming left V 0 bases short and J 0 bases short, with 12 bases between. CDR3 length: 16 residues. The CDR3 protein is CASSLAVGVMNTEAFF. In nucleotides, the CDR3 is TGCGCCAGCAGCTTGGCCGTAGGTGTCATGAACACTGAAGCTTTCTTT.

The chain couples TRBV6-6 to TRBJ2-1; D possibly uses TRBD1 or TRBD2 (6 bases each). This CDR3 contains 10 residues. Trimming pared 11 bases from V and 5 bases from J, leaving 7 bases between. Germline loops: CDR1 MNHNY, CDR2 SVGAGI (reference sequence). The CDR3 here is CAGGHNEQFF. DNA of the CDR3: TGTGCCGGGGGGCACAATGAGCAGTTCTTC.

The CDR3 reads CASSPNRADFGYTF. The DNA for the CDR3 is TGTGCCAGCAGTCCGAACAGGGCCGATTTTGGCTACACCTTC. The V and J genes are TRBV27 and TRBJ1-2; D may be TRBD1 (6 bases). Trimming cost V 5 bases and J 7 bases, with 17 bases left between them. This CDR3 is 14 amino acids long. CDR1 is MNHEY, CDR2 SMNVEV, per germline (reference sequence).

This chain joins TRBV6-5 and TRBJ1-1; maybe TRBD1 (6 bases). Trimming removed 5 bases at V and 5 bases at J, with 15 bases between. This CDR3 is 14 amino acids long. Looked up from germline, CDR1 is MNHEY and CDR2 is SVGAGI. The chain's CDR3 is CASSSLGGVTEAFF. The CDR3 bases are TGTGCCAGCAGTAGCCTCGGGGGCGTAACTGAAGCTTTCTTT.

The chain recombines TRBV19 with TRBJ2-1; 9 bases are a match to TRBD2. V trimming: 5 bases; J trimming: 3 bases; junction bases outside the gene matches: 11. The CDR3 sequence is 17 residues long. Germline V gene data show CDR1 as LNHDA and CDR2 as SQIVND (reference sequence). CDR3 coding DNA: TGTGCCAGTAGTCCCCAGGCAACACTAGCGGGCTACAATGAGCAGTTCTTC. Its protein is CASSPQATLAGYNEQFF. The entire variable domain, with the rest obtained from reference TRBV19 and TRBJ2-1, is as follows: DGGITQSPKYLFRKEGQNVTLSCEQNLNHDAMYWYRQDPGQGLRLIYYSQIVNDFQKGDIAEGYSVSREKKESFPLTVTSAQKNPTAFYLCASSPQATLAGYNEQFFGPGTRLTVL.

The sample holds one count of this clone. V is TRBV5-1 and J is TRBJ2-7; TRBD1 agrees at 8 bases. The CDR3 is made up of 18 amino acids. Per germline, CDR1 SGHRS and CDR2 YFSETQ. After removal of 1 base from V and 0 bases from J, the junction contained 12 bases not matched to a gene. The CDR3 spells CASSLWSAGGVPSYEQYF. The CDR3, as DNA: TGCGCCAGCAGCTTGTGGTCCGCAGGGGGCGTGCCCTCCTACGAGCAGTACTTC.

This clone occurred once. This chain joins TRBV30 and TRBJ2-7; TRBD1 is a possible D gene (5 bases). The CDR3 loop spans 13 amino acids. Germline values: CDR1 GTSNPN, CDR2 SVGIG (reference sequence). Trimming took 5 bases from V and 3 from J, leaving 14 bases between them. CDR3 nucleotide sequence: TGTGCCTGGTCAAGGGCCGACAGCTACGAGCAGTACTTC. Protein: CAWSRADSYEQYF.

This clone turned up a few times. The V call is TRBV6-5, the J call TRBJ1-5; D is ambiguous. This CDR3 comprises 13 residues. Germline CDR1 MNHEY, CDR2 SVGAGI. The V end lost 6 bases, the J end lost 1 base, and 7 bases lay between the germline ends. In nucleotides, the CDR3 is TGTGCCAGCAGGGGGATGAGCAATCAGCCCCAGCATTTT. This encodes CASRGMSNQPQHF.

The chain employs TRBV2 and TRBJ2-7; D unclear. V was pared by 1 base and J by 2 bases, with 6 bases between. Germline CDR1 and CDR2: SNHLY and FYNNEI. The CDR3 is 13 amino acids. The CDR3 reads CASSEVVAYEQYF. CDR3 DNA sequence: TGTGCCAGCAGTGAAGTTGTTGCCTACGAGCAGTACTTC.

The J gene is TRBJ1-2, the V gene TRBV20-1; D uncertain. The V gene's germline CDR1 is DFQATT and CDR2 SNEGSKA (reference sequence). V dropped 5 bases and J dropped 4 bases, with 8 bases sitting between them. CDR3 size: 11 residues. The CDR3 sequence: CSASGLYGYTF. The CDR3 coding sequence is TGCAGTGCTTCCGGACTCTATGGCTACACCTTC.

This chain uses TRBV6-4 with TRBJ1-2; the D is unclear. V was shortened by 5 bases and J by 4 bases, with 17 bases between the two germline ends. Germline CDR1 and CDR2: MRHNA and SNTAGT. CDR3 length: 15 amino acids. CDR3 sequence: CASSLDSRPLYGYTF. CDR3 nucleotides: TGTGCCAGCAGTCTCGACTCGCGCCCCCTCTATGGCTACACCTTC.

The chain links TRBV7-9 to TRBJ1-4; D unclear. Deletions cut 1 base from V and 5 bases from J, with 11 bases between. CDR3 size: 15 residues. CDR1 and CDR2 from the germline V gene are SEHNR and FQNEAQ (reference sequence). The CDR3 protein is CASSLVVSLNEKLFF. DNA for the CDR3: TGTGCCAGCAGCTTAGTAGTCAGCCTGAATGAAAAACTGTTTTTT.

Here the CDR3 DNA reads TGTGCCAGCAGCTTCCTTCCGGGACAGGGTAATTACGAGCAGTACTTC. Translated, it gives CASSFLPGQGNYEQYF. The chain recombines TRBV7-8 with TRBJ2-7, with 9 bases that match TRBD1. V was clipped by 3 bases and J by 4 bases; unmatched bases: 10. This CDR3 spans 16 amino acids. Germline V gene sequence: CDR1 SGHVS, CDR2 FQNEAQ.

J is TRBJ2-7 and V is TRBV4-2, with 9 bases that match TRBD2. In germline, CDR1 is LGHNA, CDR2 YNFKEQ. CDR3 length equals 15 residues. Germline trimming cut 0 bases from V and 4 bases from J; bases unmatched to any gene: 4. The CDR3 spells CASSQDASGVYEQYF. CDR3 in DNA: TGTGCCAGCAGCCAAGATGCTAGCGGGGTTTACGAGCAGTACTTC.

This clone was observed a single time. The CDR3 DNA reads as TGTGCCAGCAGCCGGAGGGGACTAGCGGGGGACAATGAGCAGTTCTTC. This gives the protein CASSRRGLAGDNEQFF. This sequence joins TRBV4-2 and TRBJ2-1, with 14 positions matching TRBD2. Trimming took 4 bases from V and 5 from J; bases not matched to a gene: 4. This CDR3 has 16 residues. Germline CDR1 LGHNA, CDR2 YNFKEQ.

The chain uses TRBV4-2 and TRBJ2-7; 7 nucleotides align to TRBD1. Trimming took 0 bases from V and 3 from J; bases not matched to a gene: 2. Germline CDR1 reads LGHNA; CDR2 reads YNFKEQ. The CDR3 runs to 14 residues. As DNA, the CDR3 is TGTGCCAGCAGCCAAGATCCAGGGGGCTACGAGCAGTACTTC. Translating it yields CASSQDPGGYEQYF.

The rearrangement links TRBV18 to TRBJ1-5, with 8 positions matching TRBD1. Germline CDR1 KGHSH, CDR2 LQKENI. The CDR3 length is 15 residues. With V trimmed by 5 bases and J by 3 bases, 6 bases remained unmatched. CDR3: CASSSTGDNNQPQHF. CDR3 bases: TGTGCCAGCTCATCGACAGGGGATAACAATCAGCCCCAGCATTTT.

A few counts support this clone. This chain uses TRBV29-1 with TRBJ2-5, with 9 bases that match TRBD1. The trim removed 6 bases at V and 1 base at J, leaving 0 bases unmatched. The germline V gene has CDR1 SQVTM and CDR2 ANQGSEA. This CDR3 comprises 12 residues. CDR3 region: CSVTGGQETQYF. DNA of the CDR3: TGCAGCGTGACAGGGGGCCAAGAGACCCAGTACTTC.

The chain combines TRBV5-5 with TRBJ1-2; unclear D gene. Between the trimmed V and J ends, which lost 1 base and 8 bases, there was a span of 12 bases. CDR1 and CDR2 (germline): SGHKS, YYEKEE (reference sequence). CDR3 length equals 13 residues. The CDR3 DNA reads as TGTGCCAGCAGCTTGTTCGATGGGGAGGGCTACACCTTC. Protein: CASSLFDGEGYTF.

This chain uses TRBV4-1 with TRBJ2-1; D perhaps matches TRBD2 (5 bases). This CDR3 comprises 16 residues. V was clipped by 0 bases and J by 12 bases, with 21 bases between them. Germline V gene sequence: CDR1 MGHRA, CDR2 YSYEKL. CDR3 bases: TGCGCCAGCAGCCAAGATCCCGCGGACTTGTTGGGTGTGCAGTTCTTC. Translated, it gives CASSQDPADLLGVQFF.

V gene TRBV5-5 combines with J gene TRBJ2-1; D might be TRBD2 (5 bases). Germline CDR1 and CDR2: SGHKS and YYEKEE (reference sequence). The CDR3 sequence is 13 residues long. V lost 2 bases to trimming and J lost 8 bases, with 11 bases between them. For the CDR3, the DNA is TGTGCCAGCAGCTTAAATACGGGATATGAGCAGTTCTTC. It encodes CASSLNTGYEQFF.

The CDR3 spells CASSFGGAQETQYF. The CDR3 coding sequence is TGTGCCAGCAGCTTTGGGGGGGCTCAGGAGACCCAGTACTTC. The V gene is TRBV5-4, the J gene TRBJ2-5; D perhaps matches TRBD2 (7 bases). V lost 2 bases to trimming and J lost 5 bases, with 13 bases between them. Germline CDR1 is SGHNT and CDR2 is YYREEE (reference sequence). The CDR3 runs 14 residues.

This clone was counted a few times. The chain couples TRBV2 to TRBJ1-5; TRBD1 agrees at 7 bases. This CDR3 has 14 amino acids. CDR1 is SNHLY and CDR2 is FYNNEI in the germline V gene. The V segment lost 6 bases and the J segment 11 bases; nucleotides outside the gene matches: 13. Written as DNA, the CDR3 is TGTGCCAGCAGCGAGAGGCAGGGGGTCGTGGCCCAGCATTTT. This translates into CASSERQGVVAQHF.